This T cell receptor beta chain is from a study of T cell responses to AZD1222 COVID-19 vaccine. Profiling relied on immunoSEQ multiplex PCR, and the TCRdb table lists in-frame clones only, not all of them. The sample carries more than 150,000 clones, 87% recorded once. The CDR3 is 13 amino acids. Germline V gene data show CDR1 as LNHDA and CDR2 as SQIVND (reference sequence). V lost 5 bases to trimming and J lost 11 bases; unmatched junction nucleotides: 11. Study findings and constraints: Regions 160-218 and 743-854 held dominance among vaccine-associated CD4 TCRs, which spanned spike. No repertoire was sampled before or during the peak T cell response, only after it. Baseline testing showed seropositivity in only six or seven AZD1222 recipients. Donors in the cohort were predominantly white British and more often female, and clonal diversity was possibly underestimated.

Turning to this clone: Its antigen is undetermined.

This TCR derives from an adult in good health. The specimen comprised peripheral blood, sampled on day 0 of MenACWY control vaccination. The chain employs TRBV19 and TRBJ1-1; 7 nucleotides line up with TRBD1. CDR3 residues: CASSEVRGSLAFF. The DNA for the CDR3 is TGTGCCAGTAGTGAGGTCAGGGGGTCTTTGGCTTTCTTT. Drawing the rest from reference TRBV19 and TRBJ1-1, the complete variable domain is DGGITQSPKYLFRKEGQNVTLSCEQNLNHDAMYWYRQDPGQGLRLIYYSQIVNDFQKGDIAEGYSVSREKKESFPLTVTSAQKNPTAFYLCASSEVRGSLAFFGQGTRLTVV.